This T cell receptor (beta chain) was identified in a study of pediatric ulcerative colitis. Assay used: immunoSEQ multiplex PCR; TCRdb lists only in-frame clones, some missing. The top ten clones hold 15% to 19% of a sample with tens of thousands of clones, over 60% of them seen once. The CDR3 extends over 14 amino acids. CDR1 is SQVTM, CDR2 ANQGSEA, per germline. J gave up 2 bases and V 6 bases, and 3 bases lay outside the gene matches. One to two pinch biopsies were taken from the rectum during colonoscopy. This clone has only a few counts. Its specificity is unknown. Study-level findings and limits: Compared with controls, ulcerative colitis showed greater blood-rectum clone sharing. In rectum, acute severe colitis had expanded clones and less diversity. Some T cells in rectal biopsies may come from blood, especially with overt colitis.

The chain uses TRBV29-1 and TRBJ2-2, with 10 bases lining up with TRBD1. Sequenced: gut tissue. The TCR sequence derives from a boy younger than 18 with severe ulcerative colitis. This chain's CDR3 is CSVWDRGNTGELFF. CDR3 nucleotides: TGCAGCGTGTGGGACAGGGGAAACACCGGGGAGCTGTTTTTT.